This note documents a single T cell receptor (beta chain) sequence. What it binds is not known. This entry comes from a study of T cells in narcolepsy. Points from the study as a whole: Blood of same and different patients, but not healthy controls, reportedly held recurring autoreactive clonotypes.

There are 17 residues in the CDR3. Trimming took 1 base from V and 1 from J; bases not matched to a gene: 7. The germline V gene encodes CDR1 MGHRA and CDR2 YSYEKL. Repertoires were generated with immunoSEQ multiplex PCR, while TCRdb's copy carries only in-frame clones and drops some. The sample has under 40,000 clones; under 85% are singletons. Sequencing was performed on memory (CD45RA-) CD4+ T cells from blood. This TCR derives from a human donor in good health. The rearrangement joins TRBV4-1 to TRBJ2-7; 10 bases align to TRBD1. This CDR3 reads CASSQVLRDRGSYEQYF. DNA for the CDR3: TGCGCCAGCAGCCAAGTATTAAGGGACAGGGGTTCCTACGAGCAGTACTTC.